Below, one TCR beta chain is given with its context. Its antigen is still unknown. Within one base of it there is no much larger clone, and no base qualities were kept. This record comes from a study of blood T cell repertoires in COVID-19 (dated by TCRdb to the early 2020s). Some background on the complete study: The collaborator samples originated in the United States, Italy and Spain and spanned the acute and convalescent phases of COVID-19. Where HLA class I and class II types were available, the types were taken from metadata supplied by the sample provider, not from assay-based typing. The repertoires were released in a freely available public database intended as a resource for research on the immune response to SARS-CoV-2. Subjects who had been exposed to COVID-19, were actively infected with it, or had recovered from it provided the deeply sampled blood TCRbeta repertoires that made up the dataset. The material from the prospective study consisted of cDNA or gDNA derived from T cells, B-cell-depleted T cells, or PBMCs. A de-identified subject ID, COVID-19 status, age in years and sex were almost always included in the sample metadata. The samples were drawn from the first 160 participants of the ongoing ImmuneRACE study and from some 1,300 subjects provided by 6 global collaborators.

TCRbeta CDR3 regions were amplified from genomic DNA by means of the immunoSEQ Assay, a bias-controlled multiplex PCR. In the source study's methods: The number of nucleated cells in each sample was estimated by amplification of reference gene primers within the assay. Sequence reads were collapsed and filtered to measure the absolute abundance of every unique TCRbeta CDR3 rearrangement. For each sample, productive Simpson clonality was calculated as the square root of Simpson's diversity index over productive rearrangements. TCRdb mirrors the immuneACCESS table, restricted to in-frame sequences. Some clones are absent from its copies; in checked studies, under half trace to an unresolved V gene, and the reason for the others is unknown. Clone size and the V and J calls come from that table; the DNA yielded D and trimming. The sample contains roughly 260,000 clones, around 90% of them found a single time. The leading ten clones occupy approximately 2.6% of the sample.

From cysteine to phenylalanine, the CDR3 is 15 amino acids long. Of the read, only the CDR3 DNA is kept; its 45 bases are in frame from base 1. CDR1 and CDR2 are drawn from the germline V gene (reference sequence): SGHKS, YYEKEE. The germline V end is reduced by 4 bases and the J end by 5 bases; junction bases left unmatched: 11. General conclusions and limits of the study: The quantity of clinical and demographic metadata differed by source and by participant and was supplied without curation.

One collaborating source in Seattle enrolled patients during active infection and followed them longitudinally through the course of disease. Collaborating institutions collected whole blood in K2EDTA tubes following their own protocols. For TCRbeta analysis, collaborator samples were shipped as frozen whole blood, as isolated PBMCs, or as DNA extracted from either sample type. In this chain, TRBV5-5 is recombined with TRBJ1-1, and 7 junctional nucleotides match TRBD1. This TCR was sampled from a person between 18 and 30 years old with COVID-19, enrolled during active disease. Sequenced material: peripheral blood. The nucleotides are TGTGCCAGCAGCCCACAAACAGGGGCGTGGACTGAAGCTTTCTTT. Translated, this is CASSPQTGAWTEAFF. Extended through the reference TRBV5-5 and TRBJ1-1 proteins, this CDR3 yields the full variable domain: DAGVTQSPTHLIKTRGQQVTLRCSPISGHKSVSWYQQVLGQGPQFIFQYYEKEERGRGNFPDRFSARQFPNYSSELNVNALLLGDSALYLCASSPQTGAWTEAFFGQGTRLTVV.